This TCR beta chain was observed in a study of identical twins. TCRdb recomputed calls from the 5' RACE reads with MiXCR, one row per CDR3 protein. The table has 450,000 or so distinct CDR3 sequences, 14% seen once. Broader study findings: Invariant MAIT and iNKT cells may have partly biased zero-insertion analyses.

The CDR3 extends over 14 amino acids. This clonotype has just a few counts. Its antigen is not known. This same sample was also part of a study on yellow fever vaccine responses in identical twins.

The rearrangement uses TRBV21-1 and TRBJ2-7; TRBD2, as called in the table, went unchecked against the DNA. TRBV21-1 is termed a pseudogene. Sequencing was done on a sample of CD4+ T cells sorted from blood. This sequence was found in a woman aged 18 to 35 in good health. The CDR3 region has the DNA TGTGCCAGCAGCACTAGCGGCCTCTCCTACGAGCAGTACTTC. As protein: CASSTSGLSYEQYF.